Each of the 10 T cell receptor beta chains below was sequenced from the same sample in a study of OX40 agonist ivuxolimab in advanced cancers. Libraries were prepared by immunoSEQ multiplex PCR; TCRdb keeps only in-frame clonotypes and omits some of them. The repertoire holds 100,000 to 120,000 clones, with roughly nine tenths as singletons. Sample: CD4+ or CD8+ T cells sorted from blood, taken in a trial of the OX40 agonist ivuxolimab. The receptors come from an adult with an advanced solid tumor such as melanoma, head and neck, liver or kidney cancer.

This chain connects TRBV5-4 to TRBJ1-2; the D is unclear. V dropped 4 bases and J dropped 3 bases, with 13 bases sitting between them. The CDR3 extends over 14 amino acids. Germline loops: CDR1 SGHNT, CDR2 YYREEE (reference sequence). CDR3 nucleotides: TGTGCCAGCAGCGTGATGGGATTGTACTATGGCTACACCTTC. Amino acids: CASSVMGLYYGYTF. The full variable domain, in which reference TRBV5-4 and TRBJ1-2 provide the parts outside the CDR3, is ETGVTQSPTHLIKTRGQQVTLRCSSQSGHNTVSWYQQALGQGPQFIFQYYREEENGRGNFPPRFSGLQFPNYSSELNVNALELDDSALYLCASSVMGLYYGYTFGSGTRLTVV.

CDR3 nucleotide sequence: TGTGCCAGCTCACAAGGCCTAGCTTCTGAGCAGTTCTTC. Translation: CASSQGLASEQFF. V gene TRBV18 combines with J gene TRBJ2-1, with D possibly being TRBD2 (5 bases). The CDR3 spans 13 residues. Deletions cut 4 bases from V and 9 bases from J, with 13 bases between. The germline V gene encodes CDR1 KGHSH and CDR2 LQKENI. Full variable domain (outside the CDR3, taken from reference TRBV18 and TRBJ2-1): NAGVMQNPRHLVRRRGQEARLRCSPMKGHSHVYWYRQLPEEGLKFMVYLQKENIIDESGMPKERFSAEFPKEGPSILRIQQVVRGDSAAYFCASSQGLASEQFFGPGTRLTVL.

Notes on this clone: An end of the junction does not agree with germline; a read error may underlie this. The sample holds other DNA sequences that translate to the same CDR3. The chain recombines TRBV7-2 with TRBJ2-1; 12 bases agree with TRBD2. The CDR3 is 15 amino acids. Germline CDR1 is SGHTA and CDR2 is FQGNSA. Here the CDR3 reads CASSLAGGPYNEQFF. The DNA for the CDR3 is TGTGCCAGCAGCCTAGCGGGGGGGCCCTACAATGAGCAGTTCTTC.

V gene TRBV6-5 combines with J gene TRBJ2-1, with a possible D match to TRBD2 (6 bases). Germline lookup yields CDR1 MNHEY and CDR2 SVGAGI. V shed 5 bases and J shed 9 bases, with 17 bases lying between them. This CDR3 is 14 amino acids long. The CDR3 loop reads CASSRISGTAEQFF. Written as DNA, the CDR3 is TGTGCCAGCAGTCGAATTTCCGGGACTGCTGAGCAGTTCTTC.

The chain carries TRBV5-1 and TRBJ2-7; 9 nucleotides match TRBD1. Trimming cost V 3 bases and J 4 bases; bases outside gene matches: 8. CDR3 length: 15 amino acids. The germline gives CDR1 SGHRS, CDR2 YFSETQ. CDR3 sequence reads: CASSWTGTGQYEQYF. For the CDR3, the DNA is TGCGCCAGCAGCTGGACCGGGACAGGGCAATACGAGCAGTACTTC.

CDR3 in amino acids: CASSPPAGGNSPLHF. CDR3 DNA sequence: TGTGCCAGCTCACCACCGGCAGGGGGTAATTCACCCCTCCACTTT. The V call is TRBV18, the J call TRBJ1-6, with TRBD1 matching over 7 bases. The CDR3 covers 15 residues. The V and J ends lost 0 bases and 6 bases, in that order; junction bases with no gene match: 2. CDR1 KGHSH and CDR2 LQKENI come from the germline V gene.

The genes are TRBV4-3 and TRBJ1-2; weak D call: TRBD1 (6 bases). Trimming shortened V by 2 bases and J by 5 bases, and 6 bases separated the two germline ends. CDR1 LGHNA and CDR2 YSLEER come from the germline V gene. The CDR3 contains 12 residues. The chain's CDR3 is CASSQTGYGYTF. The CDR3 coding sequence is TGCGCCAGCAGCCAAACAGGGTATGGCTACACCTTC.

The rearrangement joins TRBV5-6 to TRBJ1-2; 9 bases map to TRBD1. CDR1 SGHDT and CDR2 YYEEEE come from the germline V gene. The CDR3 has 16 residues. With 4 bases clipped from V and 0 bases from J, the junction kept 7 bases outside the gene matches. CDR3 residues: CASSLGQGISNYGYTF. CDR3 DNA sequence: TGTGCCAGCAGCCTCGGACAGGGGATTTCTAACTATGGCTACACCTTC.

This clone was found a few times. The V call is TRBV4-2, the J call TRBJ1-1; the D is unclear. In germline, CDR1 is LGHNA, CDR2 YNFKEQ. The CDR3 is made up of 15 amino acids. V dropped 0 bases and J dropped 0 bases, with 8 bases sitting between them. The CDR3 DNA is TGTGCCAGCAGCCAAGATTCGAACATGAACACTGAAGCTTTCTTT. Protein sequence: CASSQDSNMNTEAFF.

CDR3: CASSSLPGGGTGELFF. The CDR3 DNA reads TGTGCCAGCAGTTCACTCCCTGGAGGAGGCACCGGGGAGCTGTTTTTT. The V gene is TRBV27, the J gene TRBJ2-2; a weak D match, TRBD2 (5 bases). This CDR3 region has 16 residues. Per the germline V gene, CDR1 is MNHEY and CDR2 is SMNVEV (reference sequence). V was clipped by 4 bases and J by 4 bases, with 16 bases between them.